What follows are 18 T cell receptor beta chains derived from one specimen sequenced in a study of blood T cell repertoires in COVID-19 (TCRdb year 2020). Libraries were constructed by the immunoSEQ multiplex PCR assay. The table comes from immuneACCESS by way of TCRdb, which keeps in-frame sequences with V and J called. Part of the clones is missing from these tables; in studies checked, under half for an unresolved V gene and the rest for unknown reasons. Across this sample there are a few hundred thousand clones, with 83% seen only once. The leading ten clones occupy roughly 1.1% of the sample. Sequences were obtained from peripheral blood. The origin of the receptors is a woman in her fifties or sixties with acute or convalescent COVID-19.

The CDR3 sequence: CASSEGLPTYNEQFF. CDR3 nucleotide sequence: TGTGCCAGCAGTGAAGGTCTGCCTACCTACAATGAGCAGTTCTTC. J is TRBJ2-1 and V is TRBV6-1; D gene ambiguous. Germline CDR1 MNHNS, CDR2 SASEGT. CDR3 length: 15 amino acids. Trimming pared 1 base from V and 2 bases from J, leaving 9 bases between.

This chain connects TRBV12-3 or TRBV12-4 to TRBJ1-1; D perhaps matches TRBD1 (6 bases). CDR3 length equals 13 residues. The V end lost 5 bases, the J end lost 1 base, and 8 bases lay between the germline ends. The CDR3 here is CASSMDRNTEAFF. CDR3 nucleotide sequence: TGTGCCAGCAGTATGGACAGGAACACTGAAGCTTTCTTT.

This clone showed up just a few times. V is TRBV4-1 and J is TRBJ1-6; D unclear. V was pared by 6 bases and J by 17 bases, with 23 bases between. Germline lookup yields CDR1 MGHRA and CDR2 YSYEKL. The CDR3 totals 14 residues. CDR3 sequence: CASSPRTLDGVVHF. The CDR3 DNA follows: TGCGCCAGCAGTCCACGGACCCTCGACGGGGTGGTCCACTTT.

This chain connects TRBV7-2 to TRBJ2-1; weak D call: TRBD2 (6 bases). The CDR3 is made up of 16 amino acids. The ends were cut back, 4 bases at V and 6 bases at J, with 19 bases in the middle. From germline, CDR1 is SGHTA and CDR2 FQGNSA. This CDR3 reads CASSSPTGRRINEQFF. DNA of the CDR3: TGTGCCAGCAGCTCGCCTACCGGGAGACGAATCAATGAGCAGTTCTTC.

This chain links TRBV5-8 with TRBJ1-5, with 10 bases matching TRBD1. This CDR3 spans 15 amino acids. Trimming took 4 bases from V and 7 from J; bases not matched to a gene: 8. Germline CDR1 reads SGHTS; CDR2 reads YDEGEE. CDR3 in amino acids: CASSPGTGAWQPQHF. The CDR3 coding sequence is TGTGCCAGCAGCCCGGGGACAGGGGCATGGCAGCCCCAGCATTTT.

This clone came up once. The chain employs TRBV2 and TRBJ1-4; D might be TRBD1 (6 bases). V dropped 7 bases and J dropped 8 bases, with 17 bases sitting between them. CDR1 is SNHLY and CDR2 is FYNNEI in the germline V gene. CDR3 length equals 14 residues. CDR3 nucleotide sequence: TGTGCCAGCACCTTCTTGGGGGCCGAGGAAAAACTGTTTTTT. Its protein product is CASTFLGAEEKLFF.

This rearrangement joins TRBV11-2 to TRBJ2-3; perhaps TRBD2 as D (6 bases). The germline V gene encodes CDR1 SGHAT and CDR2 FQNNGV. V was shortened by 2 bases and J by 3 bases, with 9 bases between the two germline ends. The CDR3 consists of 14 residues. The CDR3 sequence: CASSLLRGTDTQYF. The CDR3 DNA reads TGTGCCAGCAGCTTACTACGGGGGACAGATACGCAGTATTTT.

The CDR3 region is CASSEPRLAGAPTQYF. The CDR3 DNA follows: TGTGCCAGCAGTGAACCGAGACTAGCGGGGGCTCCGACGCAGTATTTT. The chain is built from TRBV2 and TRBJ2-3, with 12 bases identical to TRBD2. Germline loops: CDR1 SNHLY, CDR2 FYNNEI. The CDR3 has 16 residues. V was pared by 2 bases and J by 9 bases, with 9 bases of the junction left unmatched. Together with reference TRBV2 and TRBJ2-3, the CDR3 gives the full variable domain: EPEVTQTPSHQVTQMGQEVILRCVPISNHLYFYWYRQILGQKVEFLVSFYNNEISEKSEIFDDQFSVERPDGSNFTLKIRSTKLEDSAMYFCASSEPRLAGAPTQYFGPGTRLTVL.

J is TRBJ2-1 and V is TRBV7-8, with a weak D call TRBD1 (6 bases). With 5 bases removed from V and 4 bases from J, the gap between germline ends came to 15 bases. The CDR3 sequence is 15 residues long. The germline V gene has CDR1 SGHVS and CDR2 FQNEAQ. The CDR3 reads CASSAIRTDYNEQFF. The CDR3 DNA follows: TGTGCCAGCAGCGCGATTCGGACAGATTACAATGAGCAGTTCTTC.

The V call is TRBV2, the J call TRBJ2-7; D possibly corresponds to TRBD2 (6 bases). Germline CDR1 is SNHLY and CDR2 is FYNNEI. V gave up 7 bases and J gave up 5 bases, with 12 bases separating them. This CDR3 is 12 amino acids long. CDR3 DNA sequence: TGTGCCAGCATCCCTCGGGGGAACGAGCAGTACTTC. Translation gives CASIPRGNEQYF.

The chain uses TRBV7-9 and TRBJ2-5, with TRBD2 matching over 9 bases. J was trimmed by 3 bases and V by 2 bases; bases with no gene match: 1. The germline V gene has CDR1 SEHNR and CDR2 FQNEAQ (reference sequence). CDR3 length: 14 residues. CDR3 bases: TGTGCCAGCAGCTTATTAGCGGGAGAAGAGACCCAGTACTTC. Its protein is CASSLLAGEETQYF.

The chain combines TRBV5-1 with TRBJ2-3, with D possibly being TRBD2 (5 bases). The CDR3 has 15 residues. V was trimmed by 0 bases and J by 0 bases, leaving 8 bases between them. Per the germline V gene, CDR1 is SGHRS and CDR2 is YFSETQ. The CDR3 reads CASSLEAASTDTQYF. CDR3 sequence (DNA): TGCGCCAGCAGCTTGGAAGCGGCTAGCACAGATACGCAGTATTTT.

The chain carries TRBV6-5 and TRBJ1-1; D possibly corresponds to TRBD1 (5 bases). V lost 8 bases to trimming and J lost 1 base, with 8 bases between them. The CDR3 covers 12 residues. From germline, CDR1 is MNHEY and CDR2 SVGAGI. The CDR3 DNA sequence: TGTGCCAGCTTTCAGGGGAACACTGAAGCTTTCTTT. This encodes CASFQGNTEAFF.

The V and J genes are TRBV4-3 and TRBJ2-7; possibly TRBD2 for D (5 bases). The length of the CDR3 is 14 residues. Deletions cut 0 bases from V and 6 bases from J, with 12 bases between. Germline lookup yields CDR1 LGHNA and CDR2 YSLEER. CDR3 protein: CASSQEYREREQYF. The CDR3 coding sequence is TGCGCCAGCAGCCAAGAATATCGGGAACGCGAGCAGTACTTC.

The gene calls are TRBV7-2 and TRBJ2-3; D is unclear. The CDR3 spans 14 residues. The germline V gene encodes CDR1 SGHTA and CDR2 FQGNSA. V gave up 3 bases and J gave up 0 bases, with 7 bases separating them. DNA of the CDR3: TGTGCCAGCAGCTTGACTCCTAGCACAGATACGCAGTATTTT. Amino acid sequence: CASSLTPSTDTQYF.

The gene calls are TRBV7-9 and TRBJ1-6; no definite D call. Germline V lookup: CDR1 SEHNR, CDR2 FQNEAQ (reference sequence). V lost 2 bases and J lost 9, with 5 bases in between. The length of the CDR3 is 12 residues. The CDR3 is CASSLTSSPLHF. CDR3 in DNA: TGTGCCAGCAGCTTAACAAGTTCACCCCTCCACTTT.

This clone was seen a handful of times. This chain links TRBV2 with TRBJ1-1; 11 nucleotides line up with TRBD1. Germline V lookup: CDR1 SNHLY, CDR2 FYNNEI. This CDR3 has 14 residues. V was pared by 6 bases and J by 4 bases, with 4 bases of the junction left unmatched. CDR3 loop: CASRGTGGVTEAFF. In nucleotides, the CDR3 is TGTGCCAGCAGGGGGACAGGGGGTGTCACTGAAGCTTTCTTT.

This clone showed up just a few times. The chain has TRBV4-2 and TRBJ1-1; 9 nucleotides match TRBD1. In germline, CDR1 is LGHNA, CDR2 YNFKEQ. The CDR3 has 16 residues. Losses at the gene ends were 1 base for V and 1 base for J; bases not matched to a gene: 4. The CDR3: CASSQGQGGTNTEAFF. CDR3 sequence (DNA): TGTGCCAGCAGCCAAGGACAGGGGGGTACGAACACTGAAGCTTTCTTT.